Below, 16 T cell receptor beta chains from the same sample are listed, as sequenced in a study of a mutant IDH1 vaccine in newly diagnosed glioma (dated by TCRdb to the early 2020s). Their target antigens are unknown. In light of the paper, this sample's time point label describes: week 35, safety follow-up. Each vaccine dose, consisting of 300 ug of a 20-mer mutant IDH1 peptide in Montanide, was administered subcutaneously with topical imiquimod. The receptor library was made with the immunoSEQ multiplex PCR assay. TCRdb took over this immuneACCESS table, retaining in-frame rearrangements with V and J assigned. Such tables are incomplete; in checked studies, under half of the missing clones stem from an unresolved V gene, and the remainder is unexplained. This sample comprises about 32,000 clones, around 80% of them detected only once. The ten biggest clones cover roughly 12% of the sample. Sequenced here: PBMCs, sampled from a glioma patient whose treatment included an IDH1 peptide vaccine. The receptors stem from a woman aged 40-49 years with glioma.

The J gene is TRBJ1-2, the V gene TRBV5-5; 7 nucleotides line up with TRBD1. The CDR3 runs 14 residues. With 4 bases clipped from V and 4 bases from J, the junction kept 7 bases outside the gene matches. Germline V lookup: CDR1 SGHKS, CDR2 YYEKEE (reference sequence). DNA for the CDR3: TGTGCCAGCAGCCAAGGGACAGCAGGCTATGGCTACACCTTC. As protein: CASSQGTAGYGYTF.

This chain uses TRBV14 with TRBJ1-2; D is possibly TRBD1 (5 bases). Trimming removed 0 bases from V and 5 bases from J, with 10 bases in between. CDR1 and CDR2 (germline): SGHDN, FVKESK. This CDR3 is 14 amino acids long. CDR3 coding DNA: TGTGCCAGCAGCCAAGACCAGGGCCTATATGGCTACACCTTC. Amino acids: CASSQDQGLYGYTF.

This clone appeared once. V usage is TRBV7-9 and J usage is TRBJ2-1; TRBD2 might be the D (6 bases). The CDR3 length is 15 residues. From germline, CDR1 is SEHNR and CDR2 FQNEAQ (reference sequence). V dropped 2 bases and J dropped 6 bases, with 14 bases sitting between them. The CDR3 bases are TGTGCCAGCAGCTTAAGCGAGGCTAGCGCCAATGAGCAGTTCTTC. Translating it yields CASSLSEASANEQFF.

This chain connects TRBV6-1 to TRBJ2-7, with 7 bases fitting TRBD2. The CDR3 covers 13 residues. V gave up 5 bases and J gave up 2 bases; unmatched junction bases: 3. Germline V lookup: CDR1 MNHNS, CDR2 SASEGT. Written as DNA, the CDR3 is TGTGCCAGCAGTCTAGCGGTTACCTACGAGCAGTACTTC. Its translation is CASSLAVTYEQYF.

The V gene is TRBV30, the J gene TRBJ1-6; D is unclear. Germline V gene lookup returns CDR1 GTSNPN and CDR2 SVGIG (reference sequence). The CDR3 totals 14 residues. CDR3: CASKPSLYNSPLHF. The CDR3 DNA reads TGTGCATCAAAACCGAGCCTGTATAATTCACCCCTCCACTTT.

The rearrangement uses TRBV29-1 and TRBJ2-2; 7 bases line up with TRBD1. The V gene end was trimmed by 5 bases and the J gene end by 7 bases; junction bases not matched to a gene: 7. Germline V lookup: CDR1 SQVTM, CDR2 ANQGSEA. This CDR3 is 13 amino acids long. DNA for the CDR3: TGCAGCGTTAATGAGGGGGCTTACGGGGAGCTGTTTTTT. The encoded protein is CSVNEGAYGELFF.

V is TRBV2 and J is TRBJ2-7, with TRBD1 matching over 9 bases. Unmatched junction bases numbered 12, after V lost 5 bases and J lost 4 bases. The CDR3 length is 16 residues. CDR1 SNHLY and CDR2 FYNNEI come from the germline V gene. The DNA of the CDR3 is TGTGCCAGCAGTCCGAACTCCGGGACAGGGTCGTACGAGCAGTACTTC. This gives the protein CASSPNSGTGSYEQYF.

This clone was detected once. At one end the junction does not follow the germline gene, possibly because of a read error. This chain links TRBV7-7 with TRBJ1-3; TRBD1 matches 7 bases. The CDR3 has 14 amino acids. Germline V gene sequence: CDR1 SSHAT, CDR2 FNYEAQ (reference sequence). CDR3 in amino acids: CASSPDRVGNTIYF. The CDR3 coding sequence is TGTGCTAGCAGCCCCGACAGGGTTGGAAACACCATATATTTT.

This sequence joins TRBV7-2 and TRBJ2-1, with D possibly being TRBD1 or TRBD2 (5 bases each). The CDR3 consists of 13 residues. V dropped 5 bases and J dropped 8 bases, with 13 bases sitting between them. Germline V gives CDR1 SGHTA, CDR2 FQGNSA. CDR3 nucleotide sequence: TGTGCCAGCAGCCCCCAGTGGGGGTATGAGCAGTTCTTC. Translated: CASSPQWGYEQFF.

This chain uses TRBV5-5 with TRBJ1-2; 7 bases line up with TRBD1. Germline-derived CDR1 and CDR2 are SGHKS and YYEKEE (reference sequence). This CDR3 comprises 16 residues. Trimming cost V 2 bases and J 4 bases; bases outside gene matches: 11. Here the CDR3 reads CASSLTGVLIGYGYTF. The CDR3 DNA sequence: TGTGCCAGCAGCTTAACAGGGGTGTTAATCGGCTATGGCTACACCTTC.

The chain is built from TRBV7-2 and TRBJ2-3; TRBD1 is a possible D gene (5 bases). Trimming pared 2 bases from V and 5 bases from J, leaving 8 bases between. Germline V lookup: CDR1 SGHTA, CDR2 FQGNSA. This CDR3 is built from 13 residues. Written as DNA, the CDR3 is TGTGCCAGCAGCTTAAGGGGCAGAGATACGCAGTATTTT. As protein: CASSLRGRDTQYF.

The count of this clone is one. This chain uses TRBV25-1 with TRBJ1-4; TRBD1 agrees at 7 bases. CDR1 and CDR2 from the germline V gene are MGHDK and SYGVNS. The CDR3 has 14 amino acids. Trimming cost V 8 bases and J 5 bases; bases outside gene matches: 8. Written as DNA, the CDR3 is TGTGCCAGCGGAAGACAGGGCGGGAATGAAAAACTGTTTTTT. Translating it yields CASGRQGGNEKLFF.

This chain uses TRBV10-1 with TRBJ2-1; D is unresolved. Germline CDR1 WNHNN, CDR2 SYGVQD (reference sequence). V was shortened by 6 bases and J by 10 bases, with 16 bases between the two germline ends. The CDR3 spans 13 residues. The CDR3 DNA reads TGCGCCAGCAGGGCCTCAGGTATAGGGGAGCAGTTCTTC. Translating it yields CASRASGIGEQFF.

This clone occurred a few times. The genes are TRBV5-1 and TRBJ1-1; D remains ambiguous. Germline lookup yields CDR1 SGHRS and CDR2 YFSETQ. The CDR3 has 14 amino acids. V was trimmed by 0 bases and J by 1 base, leaving 7 bases between them. The CDR3 sequence: CASSLAIRNTEAFF. CDR3 sequence (DNA): TGCGCCAGCAGCTTGGCCATCAGGAACACTGAAGCTTTCTTT.

The chain is built from TRBV5-1 and TRBJ2-7; perhaps TRBD1 as D (6 bases). This CDR3 comprises 15 residues. Looked up from germline, CDR1 is SGHRS and CDR2 is YFSETQ. The V end was cut by 0 bases, the J end by 4 bases, with 14 bases between. In nucleotides, the CDR3 is TGCGCCAGCAGCTTGGGGGTGACAGGTTCGTACGAGCAGTACTTC. Translation: CASSLGVTGSYEQYF.

This chain connects TRBV7-9 to TRBJ2-1; TRBD1 agrees at 10 bases. Losses at the gene ends were 5 bases for V and 5 bases for J; bases not matched to a gene: 6. Germline V CDR1 and CDR2: SEHNR, FQNEAQ (reference sequence). The CDR3 is 15 residues long. DNA for the CDR3: TGTGCCAGCAGCCAGACAGGGGGCCCCCACAATGAGCAGTTCTTC. Its protein is CASSQTGGPHNEQFF.